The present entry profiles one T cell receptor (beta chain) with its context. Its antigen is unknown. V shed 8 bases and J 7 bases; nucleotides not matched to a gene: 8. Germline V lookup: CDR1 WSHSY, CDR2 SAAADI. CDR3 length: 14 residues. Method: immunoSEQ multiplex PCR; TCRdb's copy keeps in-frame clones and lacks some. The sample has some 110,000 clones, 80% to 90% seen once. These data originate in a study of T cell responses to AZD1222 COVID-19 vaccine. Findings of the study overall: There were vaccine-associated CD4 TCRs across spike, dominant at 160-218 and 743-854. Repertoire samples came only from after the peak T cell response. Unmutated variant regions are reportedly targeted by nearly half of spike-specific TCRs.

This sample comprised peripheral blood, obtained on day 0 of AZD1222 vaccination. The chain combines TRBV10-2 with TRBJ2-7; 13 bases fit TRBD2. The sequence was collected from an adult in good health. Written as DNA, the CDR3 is TGCGCCAGCTCACTAGCGGGAGGGGGTGGGGAGCAGTACTTC. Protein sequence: CASSLAGGGGEQYF.